These 27 T cell receptor beta chains came from one sample sequenced in a study of shared clonotypes between healthy human individuals. Profiling relied on immunoSEQ multiplex PCR, and the TCRdb table lists in-frame clones only, not all of them. Among roughly 2,000,000 clones listed, over 85% were seen once. Naive CD8 cells comprised CD45RO-negative, CCR7-positively selected cells, excluding terminally differentiated effector memory CD45RA+ cells. The sample consisted of naive CD8+ T cells sorted from blood. These receptors were taken from a man aged 18 to 30 in good health.

The count of this clone is one. Other DNA variants within this sample encode the same CDR3. The chain links TRBV7-9 to TRBJ2-3, with D possibly matching TRBD2 (6 bases). Germline values: CDR1 SEHNR, CDR2 FQNEAQ (reference sequence). Trimming took off 1 base at V and 0 bases at J, with 8 bases between the two ends. CDR3 size: 15 residues. The CDR3, as DNA: TGTGCCAGCAGCTTAGGGGGGACTAGCACAGATACGCAGTATTTT. It translates to CASSLGGTSTDTQYF.

The V call is TRBV7-9, the J call TRBJ2-1; D is unclear. V was trimmed by 5 bases and J by 6 bases, leaving 20 bases between them. This CDR3 has 16 residues. Germline V gene data show CDR1 as SEHNR and CDR2 as FQNEAQ (reference sequence). DNA of the CDR3: TGTGCCAGCAGCCCTTCCCTTGGGTACCTTGCCAATGAGCAGTTCTTC. Its protein is CASSPSLGYLANEQFF. The variable domain in full, with the rest retrieved from reference TRBV7-9 and TRBJ2-1, is DTGVSQNPRHKITKRGQNVTFRCDPISEHNRLYWYRQTLGQGPEFLTYFQNEAQLEKSRLLSDRFSAERPKGSFSTLEIQRTEQGDSAMYLCASSPSLGYLANEQFFGPGTRLTVL.

The chain is built from TRBV2 and TRBJ2-3; TRBD2 matches at 13 bases. The germline V gene has CDR1 SNHLY and CDR2 FYNNEI. The CDR3 consists of 15 residues. V was clipped by 11 bases and J by 2 bases; unmatched bases: 7. CDR3 sequence: CAAGLAGDLTDTQYF. The CDR3 DNA reads as TGTGCCGCCGGACTAGCGGGGGACCTCACAGATACGCAGTATTTT.

Concerning this clone: Other DNA variants within this sample encode the same CDR3. The gene calls are TRBV27 and TRBJ2-7; perhaps TRBD2 as D (6 bases). The CDR3 runs to 14 residues. CDR1 and CDR2 from the germline V gene are MNHEY and SMNVEV (reference sequence). V lost 0 bases to trimming and J lost 2 bases, with 8 bases between them. CDR3 nucleotides: TGTGCCAGCAGTTTATCGGGGGGAACCTACGAGCAGTACTTC. Residues: CASSLSGGTYEQYF.

This clone was counted a single time. V gene TRBV4-1 combines with J gene TRBJ2-7; no definite D call. V dropped 0 bases and J dropped 1 base, with 10 bases sitting between them. Germline-derived CDR1 and CDR2 are MGHRA and YSYEKL. The CDR3 contains 15 residues. This chain's CDR3 is CASSQDVGQSYEQYF. CDR3 DNA sequence: TGCGCCAGCAGCCAAGATGTGGGCCAGTCCTACGAGCAGTACTTC.

J is TRBJ1-1 and V is TRBV9, with unresolved D. The CDR3 length is 14 residues. Trimming shortened V by 0 bases and J by 3 bases, and 9 bases separated the two germline ends. CDR1 SGDLS and CDR2 YYNGEE come from the germline V gene. The CDR3 loop is CASSVAGRDTEAFF. CDR3 DNA: TGTGCCAGCAGCGTAGCTGGGAGAGACACTGAAGCTTTCTTT. The full variable domain, with the rest looked up from reference TRBV9 and TRBJ1-1, is DSGVTQTPKHLITATGQRVTLRCSPRSGDLSVYWYQQSLDQGLQFLIQYYNGEERAKGNILERFSAQQFPDLHSELNLSSLELGDSALYFCASSVAGRDTEAFFGQGTRLTVV.

The V call is TRBV28, the J call TRBJ1-2, with 10 positions matching TRBD1. The CDR3 contains 15 residues. The V gene end was trimmed by 8 bases and the J gene end by 3 bases; junction bases not matched to a gene: 9. CDR1 is MDHEN, CDR2 SYDVKM, per germline. The CDR3: CASQDRGRLDYGYTF. CDR3 bases: TGTGCCAGCCAAGACAGGGGGCGTTTGGACTATGGCTACACCTTC.

V and J are TRBV9 and TRBJ2-3; the D gene is possibly TRBD2 (6 bases). V was trimmed by 5 bases and J by 1 base, leaving 11 bases between them. Germline V gene lookup returns CDR1 SGDLS and CDR2 YYNGEE. This CDR3 has 14 residues. CDR3 in DNA: TGTGCCAGCAGGGGTGGAGGGGGCACAGATACGCAGTATTTT. Protein sequence: CASRGGGGTDTQYF. Full variable domain (remainder filled in from reference TRBV9 and TRBJ2-3): DSGVTQTPKHLITATGQRVTLRCSPRSGDLSVYWYQQSLDQGLQFLIQYYNGEERAKGNILERFSAQQFPDLHSELNLSSLELGDSALYFCASRGGGGTDTQYFGPGTRLTVL.

This chain uses TRBV4-1 with TRBJ1-2; tentatively, D is TRBD1 (6 bases). Trimming shortened V by 3 bases and J by 4 bases, and 9 bases separated the two germline ends. CDR3 length equals 13 residues. The germline gives CDR1 MGHRA, CDR2 YSYEKL. The CDR3 DNA follows: TGCGCCAGCAGCCAGAGGACAGCCTATGGCTACACCTTC. This encodes CASSQRTAYGYTF.

This clone has a single count. The rearrangement links TRBV7-6 to TRBJ2-3; possibly TRBD2 for D (6 bases). The CDR3 contains 15 residues. V was shortened by 5 bases and J by 2 bases, with 14 bases between the two germline ends. CDR1 is SGHVS, CDR2 FNYEAQ, per germline. As DNA, the CDR3 is TGTGCCAGCAGCCTGTCGCGGGGTTCCACAGATACGCAGTATTTT. Protein sequence: CASSLSRGSTDTQYF. Combining the CDR3 with reference TRBV7-6 and TRBJ2-3 gives the whole variable domain GAGVSQSPRYKVTKRGQDVALRCDPISGHVSLYWYRQALGQGPEFLTYFNYEAQQDKSGLPNDRFSAERPEGSISTLTIQRTEQRDSAMYRCASSLSRGSTDTQYFGPGTRLTVL.

The V gene is TRBV2, the J gene TRBJ2-7; weak D call: TRBD1 (5 bases). The CDR3 is made up of 14 amino acids. The ends were cut back, 3 bases at V and 0 bases at J, with 9 bases in the middle. Germline V lookup: CDR1 SNHLY, CDR2 FYNNEI. DNA of the CDR3: TGTGCCAGCAGTGAGGGGCATTTCTCCTACGAGCAGTACTTC. This sequence encodes CASSEGHFSYEQYF.

The chain is built from TRBV7-9 and TRBJ2-7; D is uncertain. The CDR3 spans 12 residues. Per the germline V gene, CDR1 is SEHNR and CDR2 is FQNEAQ (reference sequence). V was trimmed by 5 bases and J by 4 bases, leaving 9 bases between them. The CDR3 DNA follows: TGTGCCAGCAGCACGTACGCGTACGAGCAGTACTTC. It translates to CASSTYAYEQYF.

The rearrangement links TRBV28 to TRBJ2-3, with TRBD2 matching 8 bases. Trimming took 1 base from V and 0 from J; bases not matched to a gene: 6. The CDR3 runs 17 residues. The V gene's germline CDR1 is MDHEN and CDR2 SYDVKM. CDR3 region: CASSLLRGGTSTDTQYF. DNA for the CDR3: TGTGCCAGCAGTTTATTACGGGGGGGAACTAGCACAGATACGCAGTATTTT.

CDR3 residues: CASSQEGLAGGTYNEQFF. CDR3 nucleotides: TGTGCCAGCAGCCAAGAAGGACTAGCGGGGGGGACCTACAATGAGCAGTTCTTC. The chain links TRBV4-2 to TRBJ2-1; 15 nucleotides line up with TRBD2. The germline gives CDR1 LGHNA, CDR2 YNFKEQ. After removal of 0 bases from V and 2 bases from J, the junction contained 2 bases not matched to a gene. The CDR3 runs 18 residues.

The chain links TRBV30 to TRBJ2-3; no clear D. The CDR3 length is 14 residues. V was cut by 0 bases and J by 3 bases, with 10 bases left in between. In germline, CDR1 is GTSNPN, CDR2 SVGIG (reference sequence). The CDR3 sequence: CAWSVLPVTDTQYF. The CDR3 DNA reads as TGTGCCTGGAGTGTACTCCCCGTTACAGATACGCAGTATTTT. Full variable domain (outside the CDR3, taken from reference TRBV30 and TRBJ2-3): SQTIHQWPATLVQPVGSPLSLECTVEGTSNPNLYWYRQAAGRGLQLLFYSVGIGQISSEVPQNLSASRPQDRQFILSSKKLLLSDSGFYLCAWSVLPVTDTQYFGPGTRLTVL.

The J gene is TRBJ2-5, the V gene TRBV27; D may correspond to TRBD1 or TRBD2 (5 bases each). Trimming took 5 bases from V and 5 from J, leaving 12 bases between them. The CDR3 loop spans 13 amino acids. Germline V lookup: CDR1 MNHEY, CDR2 SMNVEV (reference sequence). The CDR3 nucleotides read TGTGCCAGCAGTGCAGGGTGGGGGGAGACCCAGTACTTC. Encoded protein: CASSAGWGETQYF.

About this clone: The same CDR3 also results from other DNA sequences found in this sample. The V gene is TRBV27, the J gene TRBJ2-5; possibly TRBD1 or TRBD2 for D (5 bases each). The V and J ends lost 5 bases and 4 bases respectively, with 14 bases between them. In germline, CDR1 is MNHEY, CDR2 SMNVEV (reference sequence). CDR3 length: 14 residues. The CDR3: CASSPRTGGETQYF. As DNA, the CDR3 is TGTGCCAGCAGTCCCCGGACTGGGGGAGAGACCCAGTACTTC.

This sequence joins TRBV4-1 and TRBJ2-7, with a weak D call TRBD2 (6 bases). This CDR3 has 14 amino acids. V shed 0 bases and J shed 6 bases, with 12 bases lying between them. CDR1 is MGHRA and CDR2 is YSYEKL in the germline V gene. The CDR3 here is CASSQEGARGEQYF. The CDR3 nucleotides are TGCGCCAGCAGCCAAGAAGGTGCGCGGGGCGAGCAGTACTTC.

The chain recombines TRBV5-1 with TRBJ2-7; 8 bases match TRBD1. This CDR3 comprises 13 residues. Germline lookup yields CDR1 SGHRS and CDR2 YFSETQ. V gave up 4 bases and J gave up 2 bases; unmatched junction bases: 2. This CDR3 is CASSQGQAYEQYF. The CDR3, as DNA: TGCGCCAGCAGCCAGGGACAGGCCTACGAGCAGTACTTC.

The chain is built from TRBV4-1 and TRBJ2-1, with 7 bases aligning to TRBD2. Germline loops: CDR1 MGHRA, CDR2 YSYEKL. V dropped 2 bases and J dropped 1; count of bases not matched to a gene: 14. CDR3 length: 19 amino acids. CDR3 sequence (DNA): TGCGCCAGCAGCCAATCCGACCCTAGCGGAGGAGGGTCCTACAATGAGCAGTTCTTC. Translation: CASSQSDPSGGGSYNEQFF.

As regards this clone: Other DNA sequences within the sample encode an identical CDR3. V usage is TRBV2 and J usage is TRBJ2-7, with TRBD1 identical over 11 bases. CDR1 is SNHLY, CDR2 FYNNEI, per germline. With 6 bases clipped from V and 4 bases from J, the junction kept 5 bases outside the gene matches. The CDR3 covers 14 residues. The CDR3 bases are TGTGCCAGCAGGGACGGACAGGGGGCATACGAGCAGTACTTC. It specifies CASRDGQGAYEQYF. Full variable domain (outside the CDR3, taken from reference TRBV2 and TRBJ2-7): EPEVTQTPSHQVTQMGQEVILRCVPISNHLYFYWYRQILGQKVEFLVSFYNNEISEKSEIFDDQFSVERPDGSNFTLKIRSTKLEDSAMYFCASRDGQGAYEQYFGPGTRLTVT.

The V and J genes are TRBV9 and TRBJ2-1; D is ambiguous. CDR1 is SGDLS, CDR2 YYNGEE, per germline. CDR3 length equals 15 residues. V was shortened by 0 bases and J by 0 bases, with 7 bases between the two germline ends. CDR3 DNA: TGTGCCAGCAGCGTAGGACTGAGCTCCTACAATGAGCAGTTCTTC. This codes for CASSVGLSSYNEQFF.

This clone was detected once. Since a much larger clone is just one base distant, this may be a read error. Additional DNA sequences in this sample encode the identical CDR3. The chain carries TRBV27 and TRBJ2-5; D gene unclear. V was clipped by 2 bases and J by 5 bases, with 3 bases between them. Germline V gives CDR1 MNHEY, CDR2 SMNVEV (reference sequence). This CDR3 spans 11 amino acids. Here the CDR3 reads CASSLEETQYF. The CDR3, as DNA: TGTGCCAGCAGTTTAGAGGAGACCCAGTACTTC.

There are a few counts of this clone. The V gene is TRBV27, the J gene TRBJ1-1; D unclear. The CDR3 contains 13 residues. Trimming cost V 2 bases and J 7 bases, with 11 bases left between them. Germline V gives CDR1 MNHEY, CDR2 SMNVEV (reference sequence). CDR3 sequence reads: CASSLRFSFEAFF. The CDR3 bases are TGTGCCAGCAGTTTAAGGTTCTCCTTTGAAGCTTTCTTT.

V is TRBV28 and J is TRBJ1-4, with D perhaps matching TRBD1 (5 bases). The germline V gene encodes CDR1 MDHEN and CDR2 SYDVKM. The CDR3 is made up of 15 amino acids. Trimming removed 5 bases at V and 8 bases at J, with 18 bases between. The CDR3 is CASSPPDGGREKLFF. The CDR3 region has the DNA TGTGCCAGCAGTCCACCTGACGGGGGAAGGGAAAAACTGTTTTTT.

V and J are TRBV7-8 and TRBJ2-1; the match to TRBD2 covers 13 bases. Germline V gene sequence: CDR1 SGHVS, CDR2 FQNEAQ. This CDR3 spans 18 amino acids. The trim removed 5 bases at V and 1 base at J, leaving 8 bases unmatched. The chain's CDR3 is CASSLGLAGNPSYNEQFF. CDR3 nucleotides: TGTGCCAGCAGCCTGGGACTAGCGGGAAACCCGTCCTACAATGAGCAGTTCTTC.

The CDR3 coding sequence is TGTGCCAGCAGTGAAAGAATGGTCGTACCGCCCTCTGGAAACACCATATATTTT. It specifies CASSERMVVPPSGNTIYF. The chain combines TRBV6-1 with TRBJ1-3; D is unclear. Germline V lookup: CDR1 MNHNS, CDR2 SASEGT. The CDR3 loop spans 18 amino acids. Trimming cost V 2 bases and J 0 bases, with 17 bases left between them.